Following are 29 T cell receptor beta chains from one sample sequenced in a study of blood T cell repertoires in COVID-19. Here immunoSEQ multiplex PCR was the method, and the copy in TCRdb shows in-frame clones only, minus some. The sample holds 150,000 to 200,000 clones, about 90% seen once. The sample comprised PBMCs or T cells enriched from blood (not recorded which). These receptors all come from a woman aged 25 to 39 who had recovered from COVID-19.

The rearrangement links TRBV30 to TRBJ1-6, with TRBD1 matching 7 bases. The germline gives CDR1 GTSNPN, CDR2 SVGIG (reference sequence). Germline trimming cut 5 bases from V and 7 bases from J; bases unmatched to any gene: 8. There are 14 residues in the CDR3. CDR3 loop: CAWGPGQLNSPLHF. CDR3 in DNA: TGTGCCTGGGGTCCGGGACAGCTAAATTCACCCCTCCACTTT.

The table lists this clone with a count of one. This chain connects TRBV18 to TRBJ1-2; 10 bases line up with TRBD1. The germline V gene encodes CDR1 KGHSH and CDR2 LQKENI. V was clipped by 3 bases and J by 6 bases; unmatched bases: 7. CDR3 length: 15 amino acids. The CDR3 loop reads CASSPTPGQGNGYTF. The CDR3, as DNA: TGTGCCAGCTCACCGACACCGGGACAGGGGAATGGCTACACCTTC.

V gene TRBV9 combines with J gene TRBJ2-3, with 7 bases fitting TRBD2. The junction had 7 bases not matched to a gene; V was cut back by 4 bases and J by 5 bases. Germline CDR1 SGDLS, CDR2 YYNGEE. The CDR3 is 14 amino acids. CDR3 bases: TGTGCCAGCAGCCTCCGACTAGCAAGAGATACGCAGTATTTT. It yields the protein CASSLRLARDTQYF.

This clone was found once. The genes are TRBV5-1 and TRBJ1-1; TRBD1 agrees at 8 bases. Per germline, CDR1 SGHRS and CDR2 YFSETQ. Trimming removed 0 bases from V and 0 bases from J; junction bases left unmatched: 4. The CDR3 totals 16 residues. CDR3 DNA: TGCGCCAGCAGCTTGGCCCAGGGGGCTATGAACACTGAAGCTTTCTTT. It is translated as CASSLAQGAMNTEAFF.

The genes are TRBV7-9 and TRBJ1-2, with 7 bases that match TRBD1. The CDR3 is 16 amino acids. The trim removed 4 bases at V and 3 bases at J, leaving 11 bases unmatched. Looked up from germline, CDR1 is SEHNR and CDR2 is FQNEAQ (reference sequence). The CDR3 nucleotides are TGTGCCAGCAGCTCACCAGACAGGGCGGAGTACTATGGCTACACCTTC. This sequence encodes CASSSPDRAEYYGYTF.

CDR3 coding DNA: TGTGCCAGCAGCTTAAAACAGAGAAACACCATATATTTT. Amino acid sequence: CASSLKQRNTIYF. The chain recombines TRBV13 with TRBJ1-3; D is ambiguous. The CDR3 consists of 13 residues. V dropped 2 bases and J dropped 5 bases, with 7 bases sitting between them. Germline CDR1 is PRHDT and CDR2 is FYEKMQ (reference sequence).

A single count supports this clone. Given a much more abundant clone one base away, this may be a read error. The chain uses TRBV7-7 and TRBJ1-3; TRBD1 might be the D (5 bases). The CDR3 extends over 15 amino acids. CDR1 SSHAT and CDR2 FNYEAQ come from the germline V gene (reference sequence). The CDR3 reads CANSLTQGSGNTIYF. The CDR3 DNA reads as TGTGCCAACAGCTTAACTCAGGGCTCTGGAAACACCATATATTTT.

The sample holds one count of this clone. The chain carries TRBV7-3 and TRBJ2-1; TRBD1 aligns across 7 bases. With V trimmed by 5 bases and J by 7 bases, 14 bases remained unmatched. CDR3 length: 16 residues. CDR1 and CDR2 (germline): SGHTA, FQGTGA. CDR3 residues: CASSRTNFGTDNEQFF. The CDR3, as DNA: TGTGCCAGCAGCCGTACCAACTTTGGGACAGATAATGAGCAGTTCTTC.

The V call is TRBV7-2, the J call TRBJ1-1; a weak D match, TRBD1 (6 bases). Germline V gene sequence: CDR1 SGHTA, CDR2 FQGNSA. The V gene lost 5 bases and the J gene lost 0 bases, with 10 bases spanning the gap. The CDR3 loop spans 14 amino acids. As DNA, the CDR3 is TGTGCCAGCAGCCGGGGACAAATGAACACTGAAGCTTTCTTT. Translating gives CASSRGQMNTEAFF.

CDR3 bases: TGTGCCAGCAGCTTGGAGGGGTCGAACACTGAAGCTTTCTTT. This translates into CASSLEGSNTEAFF. The gene calls are TRBV5-8 and TRBJ1-1, with D tentatively TRBD1 (5 bases). The germline gives CDR1 SGHTS, CDR2 YDEGEE. This CDR3 comprises 14 residues. Trimming cost V 0 bases and J 1 base, with 7 bases left between them.

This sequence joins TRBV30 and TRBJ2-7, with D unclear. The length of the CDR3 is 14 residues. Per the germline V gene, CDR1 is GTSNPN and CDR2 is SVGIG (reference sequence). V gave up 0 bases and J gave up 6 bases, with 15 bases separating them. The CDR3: CAWSVWAGTTEQYF. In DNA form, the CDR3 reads TGTGCCTGGAGTGTATGGGCAGGAACGACCGAGCAGTACTTC. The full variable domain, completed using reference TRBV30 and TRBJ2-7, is SQTIHQWPATLVQPVGSPLSLECTVEGTSNPNLYWYRQAAGRGLQLLFYSVGIGQISSEVPQNLSASRPQDRQFILSSKKLLLSDSGFYLCAWSVWAGTTEQYFGPGTRLTVT.

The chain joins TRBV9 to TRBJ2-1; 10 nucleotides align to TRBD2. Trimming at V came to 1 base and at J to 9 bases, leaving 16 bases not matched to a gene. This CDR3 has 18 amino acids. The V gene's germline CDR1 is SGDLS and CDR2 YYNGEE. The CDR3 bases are TGTGCCAGCAGCGTATCTATTTCGGAGTCTAGCGGGAGCGGTGAGCAGTTCTTC. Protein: CASSVSISESSGSGEQFF.

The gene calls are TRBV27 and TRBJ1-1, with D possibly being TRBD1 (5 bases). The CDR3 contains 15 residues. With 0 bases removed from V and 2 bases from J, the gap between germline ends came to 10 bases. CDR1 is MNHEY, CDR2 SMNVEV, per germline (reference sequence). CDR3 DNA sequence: TGTGCCAGCAGTTTATCGGCAGGGAAAAACACTGAAGCTTTCTTT. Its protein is CASSLSAGKNTEAFF.

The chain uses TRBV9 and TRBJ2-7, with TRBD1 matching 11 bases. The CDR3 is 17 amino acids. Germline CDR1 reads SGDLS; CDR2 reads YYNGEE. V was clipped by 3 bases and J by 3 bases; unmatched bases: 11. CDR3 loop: CASSAPRQGQGGYEQYF. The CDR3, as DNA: TGTGCCAGCAGCGCGCCCCGCCAGGGACAGGGGGGCTACGAGCAGTACTTC.

CDR3: CASSDLPRTDTQYF. In DNA form, the CDR3 reads TGTGCCAGCAGTGACCTCCCTCGCACAGATACGCAGTATTTT. The V call is TRBV6-1, the J call TRBJ2-3; D remains unclear. The germline V gene encodes CDR1 MNHNS and CDR2 SASEGT. The CDR3 covers 14 residues. Between the trimmed V and J ends, which lost 3 bases and 1 base, there was a span of 8 bases.

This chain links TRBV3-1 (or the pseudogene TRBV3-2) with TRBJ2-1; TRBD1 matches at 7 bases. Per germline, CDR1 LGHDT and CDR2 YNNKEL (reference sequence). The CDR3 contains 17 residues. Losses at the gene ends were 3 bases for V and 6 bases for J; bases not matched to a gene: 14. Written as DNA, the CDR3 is TGTGCCAGCAGCCAGCCTTCCCGGGCCCCAGGGGGCAATGAGCAGTTCTTC. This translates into CASSQPSRAPGGNEQFF.

The CDR3 DNA is TGTGCCAGCAGCGCATACAGGGGTATCCACGAGCAGTACTTC. Amino acid sequence: CASSAYRGIHEQYF. The chain has TRBV5-5 and TRBJ2-7, with 7 bases that match TRBD1. This CDR3 contains 14 residues. The trim removed 4 bases at V and 5 bases at J, leaving 9 bases unmatched. Germline loops: CDR1 SGHKS, CDR2 YYEKEE (reference sequence).

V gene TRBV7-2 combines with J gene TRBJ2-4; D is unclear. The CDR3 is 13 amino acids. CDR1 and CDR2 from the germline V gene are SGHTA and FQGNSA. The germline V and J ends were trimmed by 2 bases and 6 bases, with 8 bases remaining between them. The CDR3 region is CASSLRGRNIQYF. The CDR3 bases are TGTGCCAGCAGCTTACGAGGCCGAAACATTCAGTACTTC.

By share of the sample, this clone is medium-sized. The CDR3 nucleotides read TGTGCCAGCAGCCCAGGGCTTGGCTACACCTTC. Amino acids: CASSPGLGYTF. This chain joins TRBV7-9 and TRBJ1-2; possible D gene TRBD1, 5 bases. Between the trimmed V and J ends, which lost 5 bases and 7 bases, there was a span of 8 bases. The CDR3 runs to 11 residues. Germline V gene data show CDR1 as SEHNR and CDR2 as FQNEAQ (reference sequence).

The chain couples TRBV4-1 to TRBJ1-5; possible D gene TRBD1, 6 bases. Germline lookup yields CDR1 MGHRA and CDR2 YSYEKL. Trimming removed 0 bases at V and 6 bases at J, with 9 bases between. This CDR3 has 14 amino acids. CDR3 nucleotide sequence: TGCGCCAGCAGCCAAGACGGGGGGCGTCAGCCCCAGCATTTT. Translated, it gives CASSQDGGRQPQHF.

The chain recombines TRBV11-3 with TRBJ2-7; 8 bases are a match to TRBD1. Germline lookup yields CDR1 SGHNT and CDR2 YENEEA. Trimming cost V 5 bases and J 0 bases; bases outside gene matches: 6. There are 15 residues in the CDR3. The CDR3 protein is CASSPRDRSSYEQYF. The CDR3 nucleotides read TGTGCCAGCAGCCCAAGGGACAGGAGCTCCTACGAGCAGTACTTC.

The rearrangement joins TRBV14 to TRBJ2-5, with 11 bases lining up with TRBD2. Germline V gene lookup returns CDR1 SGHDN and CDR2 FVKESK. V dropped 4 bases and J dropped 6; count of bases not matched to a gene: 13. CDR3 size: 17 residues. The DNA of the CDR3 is TGTGCCAGCAGCCGGGGGCTAGCGGGAGGTGGGAGCAAGACCCAGTACTTC. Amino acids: CASSRGLAGGGSKTQYF. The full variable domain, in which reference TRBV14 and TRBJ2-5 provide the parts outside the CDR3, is EAGVTQFPSHSVIEKGQTVTLRCDPISGHDNLYWYRRVMGKEIKFLLHFVKESKQDESGMPNNRFLAERTGGTYSTLKVQPAELEDSGVYFCASSRGLAGGGSKTQYFGPGTRLLVL.

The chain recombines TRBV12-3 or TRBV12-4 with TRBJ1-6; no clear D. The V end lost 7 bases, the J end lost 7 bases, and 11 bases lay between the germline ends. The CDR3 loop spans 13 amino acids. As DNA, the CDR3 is TGTGCCAGCACTCGTTCTATGAATTCACCCCTCCACTTT. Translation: CASTRSMNSPLHF.

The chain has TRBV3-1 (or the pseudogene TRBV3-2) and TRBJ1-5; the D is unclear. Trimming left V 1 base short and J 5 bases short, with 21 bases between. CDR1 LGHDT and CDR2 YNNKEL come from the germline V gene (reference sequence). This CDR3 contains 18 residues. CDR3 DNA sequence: TGTGCCAGCAGCCAAGGATTGGGCTATGCACATGCCGATCAGCCCCAGCATTTT. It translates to CASSQGLGYAHADQPQHF.

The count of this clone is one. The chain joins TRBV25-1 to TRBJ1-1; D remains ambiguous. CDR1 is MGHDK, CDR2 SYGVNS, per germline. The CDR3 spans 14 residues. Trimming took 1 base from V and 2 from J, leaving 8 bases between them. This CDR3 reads CASSEFPGNTEAFF. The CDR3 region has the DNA TGTGCCAGCAGTGAATTCCCGGGAAACACTGAAGCTTTCTTT.

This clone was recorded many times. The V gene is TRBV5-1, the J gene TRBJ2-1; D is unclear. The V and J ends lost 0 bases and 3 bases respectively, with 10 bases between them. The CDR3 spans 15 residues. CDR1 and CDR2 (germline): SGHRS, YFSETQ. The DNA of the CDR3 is TGCGCCAGCAGCTTGGAGAGGAGTCGCTACAATGAGCAGTTCTTC. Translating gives CASSLERSRYNEQFF.

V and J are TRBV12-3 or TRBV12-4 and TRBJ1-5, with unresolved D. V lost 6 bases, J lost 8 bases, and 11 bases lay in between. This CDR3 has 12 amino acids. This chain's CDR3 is CASSSPRKPQHF. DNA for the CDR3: TGTGCCAGCAGCTCCCCGAGGAAGCCCCAGCATTTT.

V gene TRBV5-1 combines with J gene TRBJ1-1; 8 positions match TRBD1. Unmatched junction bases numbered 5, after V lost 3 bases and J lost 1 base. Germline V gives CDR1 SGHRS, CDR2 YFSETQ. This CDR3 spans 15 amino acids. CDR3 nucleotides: TGCGCCAGCAGCTCCCAGACAGGGGAGAACACTGAAGCTTTCTTT. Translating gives CASSSQTGENTEAFF.

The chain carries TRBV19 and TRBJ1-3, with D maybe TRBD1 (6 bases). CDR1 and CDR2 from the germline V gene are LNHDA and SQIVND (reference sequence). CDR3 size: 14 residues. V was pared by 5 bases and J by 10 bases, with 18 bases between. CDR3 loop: CASSSGTIGGTIYF. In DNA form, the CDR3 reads TGTGCCAGTAGTTCCGGGACAATAGGTGGAACCATATATTTT.